The rows below give T cell receptor beta chains drawn from one sample of a study of cytomegalovirus exposure and HLA in healthy donors. Profiling relied on immunoSEQ multiplex PCR, and the TCRdb table lists in-frame clones only, not all of them. Altogether just over 95,000 clones are present, approximately 80% being singletons, with the ten largest covering 4.1%. The sample was PBMCs. These TCRs come from a middle-aged woman in good health and CMV-seropositive. Each CDR3 is given with its conserved first and last residue. D genes are given only for firm matches. Expanded clones are given a class, and other clones once, few, many or no size at all.

clone size	V gene	J gene	D gene	CDR3 DNA	CDR3 protein
.	TRBV4-1	TRBJ2-7	TRBD2	TGCGCCAGCAGCCAAGATATCGCGGTCCGGGGGGTCTACGAGCAGTACTTC	CASSQDIAVRGVYEQYF
.	TRBV19	TRBJ2-1	TRBD2	TGTGCCAGTAGTTCCGGGACTAGCGACGTCAATGAGCAGTTCTTC	CASSSGTSDVNEQFF
.	TRBV19	TRBJ1-4	.	TGTGCCAGCGCAGGGGATCCTTCTGCAACTAATGAAAAACTGTTTTTT	CASAGDPSATNEKLFF
.	TRBV9	TRBJ2-4	.	TGTGCCAGCAGCGTCGGCGGCCAGACCAAAAACATTCAGTACTTC	CASSVGGQTKNIQYF
.	TRBV5-1	TRBJ2-7	.	TGCGCCAGCAGCTTCGGATGGGTGGACGGGAGCTCCTACGAGCAGTACTTC	CASSFGWVDGSSYEQYF
.	TRBV5-4	TRBJ1-4	.	TGTGCCAGCAGCCCCAAGACAGGACTTAATGAAAAACTGTTTTTT	CASSPKTGLNEKLFF
.	TRBV7-7	TRBJ2-5	TRBD2	TGTGCTAGCAGCTTAGGGCGGGAGGTACAAGAGACCCAGTACTTC	CASSLGREVQETQYF
.	TRBV5-1	TRBJ2-1	.	TGCGCCAGCAGCTTGGCGGGGTCTGTGCAGTTCTTC	CASSLAGSVQFF
.	TRBV7-3	TRBJ2-2	.	TGTGCCAGCAGCTTGCACGGGAGCAATCCGTGGGACACCGGGGAGCTGTTTTTT	CASSLHGSNPWDTGELFF
once	TRBV25-1	TRBJ2-7	.	TGTGCCAGCAGTGAATCAGGTGCATCGGGCAGGGCCTACGAGCAGTACTTC	CASSESGASGRAYEQYF
.	TRBV5-6	TRBJ2-3	TRBD1	TGTGCCAGCAAAGGGACAGGGGCCTCGACAGATACGCAGTATTTT	CASKGTGASTDTQYF
.	TRBV6-1	TRBJ2-2	TRBD2	TGTGCCAGCAGTGAATTAGCGGGAGGGACCGGGGAGCTGTTTTTT	CASSELAGGTGELFF
once	TRBV19	TRBJ1-2	TRBD1	TGTGCCACCACTATCGGGACAGGGTATGGCTACACCTTC	CATTIGTGYGYTF
.	TRBV5-4	TRBJ2-3	.	TGTGCCAGCAGCTTACGAGGCGTGGATACGCAGTATTTT	CASSLRGVDTQYF
.	TRBV5-1	TRBJ2-3	.	TGCGCCAGCAGAGAGACATTCTACACAGATACGCAGTATTTT	CASRETFYTDTQYF
.	TRBV5-1	TRBJ2-7	.	TGCGCCAGCAGCCCGGGACTTTTTTCCGTCGAGCAGTACTTC	CASSPGLFSVEQYF
.	TRBV29-1	TRBJ2-1	TRBD2	TGCAGCGTTAGCGGGAGTGGCGATGAGCAGTTCTTC	CSVSGSGDEQFF
.	TRBV12-2	TRBJ1-1	.	TGTGCAAGTCGCTTACTAGACCCGGGGGCTTTCTTT	CASRLLDPGAFF
.	TRBV5-1	TRBJ1-2	.	TGCGCCAGCAGCTTGGGACACGCTTCGGATTATGGCTACACCTTC	CASSLGHASDYGYTF
.	TRBV7-6	TRBJ2-7	.	TGTGCCAGCAGCTTACGCCAGGGGCACGAGCAGTACTTC	CASSLRQGHEQYF
.	TRBV5-1	TRBJ2-3	TRBD2	TGCGCCAGCAGCCCACATAGCGGGAGAAAGGATAGCGATACGCAGTATTTT	CASSPHSGRKDSDTQYF
.	TRBV27	TRBJ1-2	TRBD1	TGTGCCAGCAATGTGGGGACAGTTGGCTACACCTTC	CASNVGTVGYTF
.	TRBV28	TRBJ1-3	TRBD1	TGTGCCAGCAGTTCGCAGGGGGCGATGGGAAACACCATATATTTT	CASSSQGAMGNTIYF
.	TRBV7-8	TRBJ1-3	.	TGTGCCAGCAGCTCAAGCGAGGGCGTAGCTGGAAACACCATATATTTT	CASSSSEGVAGNTIYF
.	TRBV6-1	TRBJ1-5	.	TGTGCCAGCAGTCGACAGAGCAATCAGCCCCAGCATTTT	CASSRQSNQPQHF
once	TRBV5-1	TRBJ2-3	TRBD2	TGCGCCAGCAGCACTAGCGGAGGTTACACAGATACGCAGTATTTT	CASSTSGGYTDTQYF
.	TRBV28	TRBJ2-3	TRBD1	TGTGCCAGCAGTTTTGGACAGGGTGCCGGAGATACGCAGTATTTT	CASSFGQGAGDTQYF
.	TRBV2	TRBJ2-7	.	TGTGCCAGCCGATTCAGGAACGAGCAGTACTTC	CASRFRNEQYF
few	TRBV5-1	TRBJ1-1	TRBD1	TGCGCCAGCAGCTTGGAGCAGGGGGGCTTCACTGAAGCTTTCTTT	CASSLEQGGFTEAFF
.	TRBV10-3	TRBJ1-2	.	TGTGCCATCAGTGCTAGGGGCGCAAATGGCTACACCTTC	CAISARGANGYTF
.	TRBV5-6	TRBJ1-2	.	TGTGCCAGCAGCTCCACGGGGGAAATCAGCTTTTATGGCTACACCTTC	CASSSTGEISFYGYTF
.	TRBV10-1	TRBJ2-7	TRBD1	TGCGCCAGCCCCAACCATAAGGACAGGGAGCCATACGAGCAGTACTTC	CASPNHKDREPYEQYF
.	TRBV5-1	TRBJ2-3	.	TGCGCCAGCAGCCCCTACGGTGGACAGAGCACAGATACGCAGTATTTT	CASSPYGGQSTDTQYF
.	TRBV19	TRBJ1-2	.	TGTGCCACCCCCTGGGGGCGGGATGGCTACACCTTC	CATPWGRDGYTF
.	TRBV29-1	TRBJ2-3	.	TGCAGCGTTTCTAGACTGGCCTCGGAGACAGATACGCAGTATTTT	CSVSRLASETDTQYF
few	TRBV11-3	TRBJ2-7	.	TGTGCCAGCAGCTTAGTCCCCTACGAGCAGTACTTC	CASSLVPYEQYF
.	TRBV7-2	TRBJ2-3	.	TGTGCCAGCAGCCCCCTTAGCGGCACAGATACGCAGTATTTT	CASSPLSGTDTQYF
.	TRBV2	TRBJ2-7	.	TGTGCCAGCAACCAATGGGCCTCCTACGAGCAGTACTTC	CASNQWASYEQYF
.	TRBV4-1	TRBJ2-7	TRBD1	TGCGCCAGCAGCCAAGGCGTCGACAGGGGGTTCAACGAGCAGTACTTC	CASSQGVDRGFNEQYF
.	TRBV15	TRBJ1-4	.	TGTGCCACCAGCAGAGATCAATTGGGCGAATTGAATGAAAAACTGTTTTTT	CATSRDQLGELNEKLFF
.	TRBV9	TRBJ2-2	TRBD1	TGTGCCAGCAGCGTAGGGGGACAGGGGAGCACCGGGGAGCTGTTTTTT	CASSVGGQGSTGELFF
.	TRBV28	TRBJ2-7	TRBD2	TGTGCCAGCAGACTGAGACTAGCGGTTTTCTACGAGCAGTACTTC	CASRLRLAVFYEQYF
.	TRBV6-6	TRBJ2-1	.	TGTGCCAGCAGTTACTCAGCGCCTAGCTCCTACAATGAGCAGTTCTTC	CASSYSAPSSYNEQFF
.	TRBV28	TRBJ2-7	TRBD1	TGTGCCAGCAGCGTTTCTGGTTGGTGGGGCAGGGGGACCTACGAGCAGTACTTC	CASSVSGWWGRGTYEQYF
.	TRBV10-3	TRBJ2-2	TRBD2	TGTGCCATCAGTCAGACTAGCGGGGCGAACACCGGGGAGCTGTTTTTT	CAISQTSGANTGELFF
.	TRBV9	TRBJ2-6	.	TGTGCCAGCAGCGTAACTGCTGCCTCTGGGGCCAACGTCCTGACTTTC	CASSVTAASGANVLTF
once	TRBV5-4	TRBJ2-7	TRBD2	TGTGCCAGCAGCTCACCGACTAGCGGGATGGGCGAGCAGTACTTC	CASSSPTSGMGEQYF
.	TRBV6-1	TRBJ1-5	.	TGTGCCAGCAGTGAATTTGCGGGACTCAGTCAGCCCCAGCATTTT	CASSEFAGLSQPQHF
few	TRBV4-1	TRBJ2-2	TRBD1	TGCGCCAGCAGCCAGGGACAGATGGGGACCGGGGAGCTGTTTTTT	CASSQGQMGTGELFF
.	TRBV6-5	TRBJ2-1	TRBD2	TGTGCCAGCAGTCTTAGCGGGAGGGCCCATGAGCAGTTCTTC	CASSLSGRAHEQFF